The rows below give T cell receptor beta chains drawn from one sample of a study of blood T cell repertoires in COVID-19. Sequencing was performed with immunoSEQ multiplex PCR; in TCRdb, only in-frame clones are kept and a portion is missing. The sample lists hundreds of thousands of clones; around 89% were seen once. Sequencing input: peripheral blood. These receptors were collected from a woman aged 45-65 years with active or convalescent COVID-19. The CDR3 runs from the conserved cysteine through the conserved F or W. The D gene is left open where the match is weak. Rows give clone size only sometimes, using once, few, many, or a class for an expanded clone.

>TRBJ2-5|TRBD1|.|15|TRBV7-9
TGTGCCAGCAGCTCCCGGGGACAGGGGGGGGAGACCCAGTACTTC
CASSSRGQGGETQYF
>TRBJ1-2|.|.|17|TRBV18
TGTGCCAGCTCACCACGCCTGGGGGCTAAAGCTAACTATGGCTACACCTTC
CASSPRLGAKANYGYTF
>TRBJ1-1|TRBD1|.|13|TRBV12-3/TRBV12-4
TGTGCCAGCATCCGGGACAGGGGTGCTGAAGCTTTCTTT
CASIRDRGAEAFF
>TRBJ2-6|TRBD1|.|16|TRBV19
TGTGCCAGTAGTATCTGGGACAGCTCTGGGGCCAACGTCCTGACTTTC
CASSIWDSSGANVLTF
>TRBJ1-1|TRBD1|.|15|TRBV30
TGTGCCTGGAGTGTAGGGGGCTACTCGAACACTGAAGCTTTCTTT
CAWSVGGYSNTEAFF
>TRBJ2-4|TRBD2|.|16|TRBV5-1
TGCGCCAGCAGCCCAAGGACTAGCGGGAGTTCGGACATTCAGTACTTC
CASSPRTSGSSDIQYF
>TRBJ1-1|.|.|14|TRBV5-1
TGCGCCAGCAGCTTAACAGGCATGAACACTGAAGCTTTCTTT
CASSLTGMNTEAFF
>TRBJ1-5|.|.|15|TRBV6-5
TGTGCCAGCAGCCGCGGACACCCTAGCAATCAGCCCCAGCATTTT
CASSRGHPSNQPQHF
>TRBJ2-3|.|.|12|TRBV12-3/TRBV12-4
TGTGCCAGCGGACTATTCACAGATACGCAGTATTTT
CASGLFTDTQYF
>TRBJ2-7|TRBD1|.|14|TRBV30
TGTGCCTGGAGTGTAGGGACAGTCTCCTACGAGCAGTACTTC
CAWSVGTVSYEQYF
>TRBJ2-5|.|.|13|TRBV29-1
TGCAGCGTTGAAGGCAGTACGCAAGAGACCCAGTACTTC
CSVEGSTQETQYF
>TRBJ1-3|.|.|13|TRBV2
TGTGCCAGCAGTGAAGGAGGAGGAAACACCATATATTTT
CASSEGGGNTIYF
>TRBJ2-2|.|.|14|TRBV7-9
TGTGCCAGCAGCTTAGGGCAGGAACACGGGGAGCTGTTTTTT
CASSLGQEHGELFF
>TRBJ1-2|.|.|13|TRBV5-6
TGTGCCAGCAGCTTGGTTAGTAACTATGGCTACACCTTC
CASSLVSNYGYTF
>TRBJ1-1|.|few|12|TRBV29-1
TGCAGCGCGAGTACAGGGAACACTGAAGCTTTCTTT
CSASTGNTEAFF
>TRBJ2-3|.|.|16|TRBV7-9
TGTGCCAGCAGCGACCCTGCTAGCTTCAGCACAGATACGCAGTATTTT
CASSDPASFSTDTQYF
>TRBJ2-3|.|.|13|TRBV11-3
TGTGCCAGCAGCTTCCGAGCGGCAGATACGCAGTATTTT
CASSFRAADTQYF
>TRBJ1-5|TRBD1|.|17|TRBV27
TGTGCCAGCAGTTCCACTCGGACAGGGCTGGGCAATCAGCCCCAGCATTTT
CASSSTRTGLGNQPQHF
>TRBJ1-4|.|.|14|TRBV9
TGTGCCAGCAGTTCCTTTGACAGGAATGAAAAACTGTTTTTT
CASSSFDRNEKLFF
>TRBJ2-1|TRBD1|.|16|TRBV9
TGTGCCAGCAGCGCCAACCCCGGGACAGGGGGAAATGAGCAGTTCTTC
CASSANPGTGGNEQFF
>TRBJ2-2|.|.|15|TRBV5-1
TGCGCCAGCAGCTCTCGGACAGAAAAAACCGGGGAGCTGTTTTTT
CASSSRTEKTGELFF
>TRBJ2-2|.|.|12|TRBV2
TGTGCCAGCAGTGGAGGATACGGGGAGCTGTTTTTT
CASSGGYGELFF
>TRBJ2-5|.|.|14|TRBV18
TGTGCCAGCTCACCACCCGGTCAAAGAGAGACCCAGTACTTC
CASSPPGQRETQYF
>TRBJ1-2|.|few|13|TRBV7-2
TGTGCCAGCAGCACCGTGGACAGTTATAGCTACACCTTC
CASSTVDSYSYTF
>TRBJ1-5|.|.|14|TRBV7-2
TGTGCCAGCAGCTTACGACGGGGCAATCAGCCCCAGCATTTT
CASSLRRGNQPQHF
>TRBJ1-1|.|.|13|TRBV30
TGTGCCTGGAGCACATTACCTCCCACTGAAGCTTTCTTT
CAWSTLPPTEAFF
>TRBJ1-1|TRBD1|.|14|TRBV30
TGTGCCTGGACCTTACAGGGGGGGAACACTGAAGCTTTCTTT
CAWTLQGGNTEAFF
>TRBJ2-7|.|.|15|TRBV29-1
TGCAGCGTTGGAGGGACGACTAGGGCAAGCTACGAGCAGTACTTC
CSVGGTTRASYEQYF
>TRBJ2-7|.|.|14|TRBV9
TGTGCCAGCAGCCCACTTGACTCGCGCTACGAGCAGTACTTC
CASSPLDSRYEQYF
>TRBJ1-5|.|few|16|TRBV4-3
TGCGCCAGCAGCCAAGATGGGCAATATAGCAATCAGCCCCAGCATTTT
CASSQDGQYSNQPQHF
>TRBJ2-1|TRBD1|.|15|TRBV5-1
TGCGCCAGCAGCTTGGGACCGGGACAGTACAATGAGCAGTTCTTC
CASSLGPGQYNEQFF
>TRBJ1-1|TRBD1|.|15|TRBV7-3
TGTGCCAGCAGCTTAACCTACAGGGGAGAGACTGAAGCTTTCTTT
CASSLTYRGETEAFF
>TRBJ2-7|TRBD1|.|16|TRBV6-5
TGTGCCAGCAGTTTCTCGACAGGGCAGGGTCATTACGAGCAGTACTTC
CASSFSTGQGHYEQYF
>TRBJ2-7|TRBD1|.|12|TRBV7-2
TGTGCCAGTTCGGACAGGTACTACGAGCAGTACTTC
CASSDRYYEQYF
>TRBJ1-2|TRBD1|once|15|TRBV28
TGTGCCAGCAGAGGACAGGGGGTTTTGGGCTATGGCTACACCTTC
CASRGQGVLGYGYTF
>TRBJ2-3|TRBD2|.|18|TRBV4-2
TGTGCCAGCAGCCTAACCTTAATTAGCGGGAGGGCGACAGATACGCAGTATTTT
CASSLTLISGRATDTQYF
>TRBJ1-1|.|.|13|TRBV28
TGTGCCAGCAGTCCCCAGGGGTACACTGAAGCTTTCTTT
CASSPQGYTEAFF
>TRBJ1-5|.|.|14|TRBV10-3
TGTGCCACTCTGGCGGGGGGGCTTAATCAGCCCCAGCATTTT
CATLAGGLNQPQHF
>TRBJ2-3|.|.|14|TRBV7-2
TGTGCCAGCAGCTTAGGTAGAGCCACAGATACGCAGTATTTT
CASSLGRATDTQYF
>TRBJ1-1|TRBD1|.|15|TRBV19
TGTGCCAGTAGTATAGTCACAGGGGTGACCACTGAAGCTTTCTTT
CASSIVTGVTTEAFF
>TRBJ1-1|.|.|14|TRBV7-3
TGTGCCAGCAGCTCGAGCACAGGGATCACTGAAGCTTTCTTT
CASSSSTGITEAFF
>TRBJ1-5|.|.|15|TRBV6-2/TRBV6-3
TGTGCCAGCAGTTACTCGACTTCCGGGTCACAGCCCCAGCATTTT
CASSYSTSGSQPQHF
>TRBJ1-5|TRBD1|.|18|TRBV6-1
TGTGCCAGCAGTGAAGTTCGCGGGACAGCGGGCGTGAATCAGCCCCAGCATTTT
CASSEVRGTAGVNQPQHF
>TRBJ2-2|.|.|15|TRBV11-3
TGTGCCAGCAGCTCCCGGGACACAAACACCGGGGAGCTGTTTTTT
CASSSRDTNTGELFF
>TRBJ1-1|.|.|15|TRBV27
TGTGCCAGCAGTACAGTCCTCACACCGAACACTGAAGCTTTCTTT
CASSTVLTPNTEAFF
>TRBJ1-5|TRBD1|.|14|TRBV12-5
TGTGCTAGTGGTTTGTGGACAGGGACGCAGCCCCAGCATTTT
CASGLWTGTQPQHF
>TRBJ2-7|TRBD1|.|15|TRBV19
TGTGCCAGTAGCCCAGAAAGGGACAGGGCCTACGAGCAGTACTTC
CASSPERDRAYEQYF